The 5 T cell receptor beta chains below all came from one sample that was sequenced in a study of CD8 T cells in Susac syndrome. RNA totalling roughly 0.45 to 1 ug underwent reverse transcription with random hexamers. In TCRdb, the immunoSEQ multiplex PCR reads were re-called with MiXCR into one record per CDR3 protein. The sample holds about 140,000 distinct CDR3 sequences, 94% seen once. The specimen was CD8+ T cells from PBMCs. Receptor source: a human donor in good health.

The chain uses TRBV3-1 and TRBJ2-5, with D unclear. The germline CDR1 and CDR2 sequences are LGHDT and YNNKEL (reference sequence). Trimming took off 3 bases at V and 4 bases at J, with 12 bases between the two ends. The CDR3 loop spans 14 amino acids. The CDR3 protein is CASSQVQDPETQYF. DNA of the CDR3: TGTGCCAGCAGCCAGGTCCAGGACCCAGAGACCCAGTACTTC.

The chain links TRBV4-3 to TRBJ2-1; D is possibly TRBD1 or TRBD2 (5 bases each). Trimming took off 6 bases at V and 10 bases at J, with 13 bases between the two ends. This CDR3 is 12 amino acids long. In germline, CDR1 is LGHNA, CDR2 YSLEER. CDR3 DNA sequence: TGCGCCAGCAGTTGGGGGTACGGGGAGCAGTTCTTC. This translates into CASSWGYGEQFF.

J is TRBJ2-5 and V is TRBV7-9; the D is unclear. The CDR3 is made up of 13 amino acids. Trimming took 4 bases from V and 5 from J, leaving 11 bases between them. The germline gives CDR1 SEHNR, CDR2 FQNEAQ (reference sequence). As DNA, the CDR3 is TGTGCCAGCAGCTGGACGCTGGAGGAGACCCAGTACTTC. The encoded protein is CASSWTLEETQYF.

In nucleotides, the CDR3 is TGTGCCAGCGGCTCGGACGGCAATGAGCAGTTCTTC. Amino acids: CASGSDGNEQFF. The V call is TRBV7-9, the J call TRBJ2-1; no reliable D call. The CDR3 loop spans 12 amino acids. V was shortened by 8 bases and J by 6 bases, with 11 bases between the two germline ends. Germline-derived CDR1 and CDR2 are SEHNR and FQNEAQ (reference sequence). The variable domain in full, completed from reference TRBV7-9 and TRBJ2-1, reads DTGVSQNPRHKITKRGQNVTFRCDPISEHNRLYWYRQTLGQGPEFLTYFQNEAQLEKSRLLSDRFSAERPKGSFSTLEIQRTEQGDSAMYLCASGSDGNEQFFGPGTRLTVL.

V and J are TRBV21-1 and TRBJ2-7; TRBD2, as called in the table, went unchecked against the DNA. TRBV21-1 is classified as a pseudogene. The CDR3 extends over 15 amino acids. This CDR3 reads CASRLPSGRMYEQYF. CDR3 DNA: TGTGCCAGCAGGCTCCCTAGCGGGAGAATGTACGAGCAGTACTTC.